One and the same sample provided the 9 T cell receptor beta chains below, sequenced in a study of T cells in Graves' hyperthyroidism and ophthalmopathy. RNA transcripts gave rise to amplified TCR beta CDR3 regions. The primer set for the first-round RT-PCR of the TCR CDR3 was HTBI. TCRdb recomputed calls from the multiplex PCR reads with MiXCR, one row per CDR3 protein. The sample lists under 300,000 distinct CDR3 sequences, 13% to 15% seen once, with less than 15% in the top ten. Sequencing input: blood. The origin of the receptors is a woman between 35 and 50 years old with Graves' hyperthyroidism that later progressed to Graves' ophthalmopathy.

The chain recombines TRBV19 with TRBJ2-7; 9 bases match TRBD2. CDR1 is LNHDA, CDR2 SQIVND, per germline (reference sequence). This CDR3 region has 13 residues. V lost 10 bases, J lost 2 bases, and 6 bases stayed unmatched. The CDR3 reads CATAQREAYEQYF. The CDR3 DNA is TGTGCCACTGCCCAGCGGGAGGCCTACGAGCAGTACTTC.

This clonotype has at least ten counts. The chain has TRBV29-1 and TRBJ2-2, with TRBD2 matching 7 bases. This CDR3 is 13 amino acids long. The trim removed 7 bases at V and 4 bases at J, leaving 6 bases unmatched. Germline-derived CDR1 and CDR2 are SQVTM and ANQGSEA. The CDR3, as DNA: TGCAGCGCGAGCGGGGAGGGCACCGGGGAGCTGTTTTTT. This translates into CSASGEGTGELFF.

The table lists this clonotype with many counts. The CDR3 spells CASGLVRFGFVTEAFF. The CDR3, as DNA: TGTGCTAGTGGTTTGGTACGATTTGGTTTTGTCACTGAAGCTTTCTTT. The chain joins TRBV12-5 to TRBJ1-1, with no clear D. The CDR3 loop spans 16 amino acids. CDR1 and CDR2 from the germline V gene are LGHNT and FRNRAP. V was pared by 0 bases and J by 4 bases, with 15 bases between.

This chain joins TRBV19 and TRBJ2-2; D is ambiguous. This CDR3 is 15 amino acids long. The V end lost 3 bases, the J end lost 3 bases, and 11 bases lay between the germline ends. The germline V gene has CDR1 LNHDA and CDR2 SQIVND (reference sequence). The CDR3: CASSINTMDTGELFF. The CDR3 DNA reads as TGTGCCAGTAGTATTAATACAATGGACACCGGGGAGCTGTTTTTT.

The gene calls are TRBV5-1 and TRBJ2-1; 15 nucleotides match TRBD2. The V and J ends lost 1 base and 10 bases, in that order; junction bases with no gene match: 6. The CDR3 loop spans 16 amino acids. Germline values: CDR1 SGHRS, CDR2 YFSETQ. CDR3: CASSLRTSGRVMEQFF. The CDR3 DNA reads TGCGCCAGCAGCTTGAGGACTAGCGGGAGGGTTATGGAGCAGTTCTTC.

This clonotype was found many times. V and J are TRBV27 and TRBJ2-7; the match to TRBD1 covers 8 bases. The CDR3 loop spans 15 amino acids. Per the germline V gene, CDR1 is MNHEY and CDR2 is SMNVEV (reference sequence). V gave up 6 bases and J gave up 7 bases; unmatched junction bases: 14. The CDR3 coding sequence is TGTGCCAGCAGCCTCCACGGGACAGGTCTCGTGGAGCAGTACTTC. The encoded protein is CASSLHGTGLVEQYF.

This clonotype was seen at least ten times. The gene calls are TRBV5-1 and TRBJ1-6; D unclear. Trimming took off 2 bases at V and 7 bases at J, with 7 bases between the two ends. CDR1 and CDR2 from the germline V gene are SGHRS and YFSETQ. This CDR3 is 13 amino acids long. Here the CDR3 DNA reads TGCGCCAGCAGCTTAAGCGGGAATTCACCCCTCCACTTT. Residues: CASSLSGNSPLHF.

V usage is TRBV2 and J usage is TRBJ2-1, with a possible D match to TRBD1 (6 bases). Trimming removed 1 base at V and 2 bases at J, with 12 bases between. From germline, CDR1 is SNHLY and CDR2 FYNNEI. The CDR3 totals 16 residues. DNA of the CDR3: TGTGCCAGCAGTGAAGTTGACAGGTTCACCTACAATGAGCAGTTCTTC. This codes for CASSEVDRFTYNEQFF.

This clonotype occurred many times. This chain connects TRBV18 to TRBJ2-1; a weak D match, TRBD2 (6 bases). Germline V lookup: CDR1 KGHSH, CDR2 LQKENI. V dropped 3 bases and J dropped 9 bases, with 12 bases sitting between them. The CDR3 spans 13 residues. The CDR3 region has the DNA TGTGCCAGCTCACCGGGAGGTAAAGGTGAGCAGTTCTTC. Amino acid sequence: CASSPGGKGEQFF.